The source of this TCR beta chain is a study of cytomegalovirus exposure and HLA in healthy donors. Study context: A previous analysis identified fewer than 130 million unique TCR beta sequences derived from 180 million or so T cells.

Nominally healthy donors were sampled, though unrecorded immune exposures were likely. Both 60 Vbeta primers and 13 Jbeta primers went into the PCR. Here immunoSEQ multiplex PCR was the method, and the copy in TCRdb shows in-frame clones only, minus some. Of 170,000 or so clones in the sample, about 80% were seen once. There are 14 residues in the CDR3. The germline CDR1 and CDR2 sequences are LNHNV and YYDKDF (reference sequence). The junction had 1 base not matched to a gene; V was cut back by 0 bases and J by 2 bases. Overall study findings and caveats: About 150 TCR beta chains were listed as cytomegalovirus-associated. For most TCR beta V segments, an earlier analysis put the productive rate at about 90% or about 30% of the time.

This clone was observed a handful of times. The antigen is not known. Sequencing input: PBMCs. The rearrangement joins TRBV15 to TRBJ2-7, with 7 bases that match TRBD1. This clonotype was sampled from a boy aged 10-17 years in good health and CMV-seronegative. CDR3 sequence reads: CATSREQGTYEQYF. DNA for the CDR3: TGTGCCACCAGCAGAGAACAGGGGACCTACGAGCAGTACTTC.